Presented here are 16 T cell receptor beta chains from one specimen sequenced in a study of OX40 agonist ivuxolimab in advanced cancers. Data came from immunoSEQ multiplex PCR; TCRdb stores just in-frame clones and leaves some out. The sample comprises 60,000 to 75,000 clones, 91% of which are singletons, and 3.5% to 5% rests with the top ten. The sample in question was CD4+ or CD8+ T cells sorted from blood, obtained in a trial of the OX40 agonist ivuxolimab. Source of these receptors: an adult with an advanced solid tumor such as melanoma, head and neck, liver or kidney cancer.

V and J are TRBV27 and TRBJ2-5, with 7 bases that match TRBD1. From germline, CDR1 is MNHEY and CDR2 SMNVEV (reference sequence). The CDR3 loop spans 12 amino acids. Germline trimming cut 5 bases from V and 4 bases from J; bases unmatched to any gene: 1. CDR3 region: CASSGTAETQYF. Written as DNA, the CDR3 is TGTGCCAGCAGTGGGACAGCAGAGACCCAGTACTTC.

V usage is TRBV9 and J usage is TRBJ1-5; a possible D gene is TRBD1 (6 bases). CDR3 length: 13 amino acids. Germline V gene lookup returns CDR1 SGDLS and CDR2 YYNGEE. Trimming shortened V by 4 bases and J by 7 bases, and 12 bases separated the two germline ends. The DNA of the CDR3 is TGTGCCAGCAGCATCTCAGGGGACCAGCCCCAGCATTTT. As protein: CASSISGDQPQHF.

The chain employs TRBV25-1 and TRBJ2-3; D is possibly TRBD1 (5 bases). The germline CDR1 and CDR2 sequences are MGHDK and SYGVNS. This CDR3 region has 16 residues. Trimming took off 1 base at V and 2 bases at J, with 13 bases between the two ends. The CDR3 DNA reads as TGTGCCAGCAGTGAATTTGACAGTTGGGACACAGATACGCAGTATTTT. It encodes CASSEFDSWDTDTQYF.

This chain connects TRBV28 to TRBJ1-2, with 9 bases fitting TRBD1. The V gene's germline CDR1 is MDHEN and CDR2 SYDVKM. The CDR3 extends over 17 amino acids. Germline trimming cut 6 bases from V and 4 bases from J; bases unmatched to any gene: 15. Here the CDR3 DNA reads TGTGCCAGCAGCCTTTGGGACAGGGAGGTAGTAGTCTATGGCTACACCTTC. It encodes CASSLWDREVVVYGYTF.

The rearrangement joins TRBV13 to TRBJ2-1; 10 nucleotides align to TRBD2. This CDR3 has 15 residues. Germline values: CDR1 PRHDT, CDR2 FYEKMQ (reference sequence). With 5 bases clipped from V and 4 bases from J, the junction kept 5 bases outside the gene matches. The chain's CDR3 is CASSPSGGVYNEQFF. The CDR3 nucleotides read TGTGCCAGCAGCCCCAGCGGGGGGGTTTACAATGAGCAGTTCTTC.

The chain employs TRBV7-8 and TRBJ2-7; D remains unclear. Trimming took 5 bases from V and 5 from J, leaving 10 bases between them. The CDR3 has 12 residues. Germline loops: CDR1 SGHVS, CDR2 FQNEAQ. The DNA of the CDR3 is TGTGCCAGCAGCAGATTCAACGACGAGCAGTACGTC. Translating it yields CASSRFNDEQYV.

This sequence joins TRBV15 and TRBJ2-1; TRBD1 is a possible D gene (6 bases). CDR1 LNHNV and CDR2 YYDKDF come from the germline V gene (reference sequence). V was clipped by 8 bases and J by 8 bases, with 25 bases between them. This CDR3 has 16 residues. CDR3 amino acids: CATGRGAGVGSDEQFF. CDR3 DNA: TGTGCCACCGGAAGAGGGGCAGGGGTCGGCAGCGATGAGCAGTTCTTC.

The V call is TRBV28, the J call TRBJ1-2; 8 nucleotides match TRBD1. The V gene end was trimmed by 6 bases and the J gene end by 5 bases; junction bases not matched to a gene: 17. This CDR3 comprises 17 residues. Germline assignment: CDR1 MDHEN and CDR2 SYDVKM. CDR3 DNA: TGTGCCAGCAGCACTGCAAAGGAGGGACAGGAGACGTATGGCTACACCTTC. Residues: CASSTAKEGQETYGYTF.

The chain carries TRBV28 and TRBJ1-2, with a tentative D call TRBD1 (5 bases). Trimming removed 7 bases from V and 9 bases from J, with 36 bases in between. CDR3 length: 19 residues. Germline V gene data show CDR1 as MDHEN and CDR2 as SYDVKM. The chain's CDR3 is CASTPLPTDTESLFLRYTF. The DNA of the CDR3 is TGTGCCAGCACCCCCTTACCCACGGACACGGAGTCTTTATTTTTGCGCTACACCTTC.

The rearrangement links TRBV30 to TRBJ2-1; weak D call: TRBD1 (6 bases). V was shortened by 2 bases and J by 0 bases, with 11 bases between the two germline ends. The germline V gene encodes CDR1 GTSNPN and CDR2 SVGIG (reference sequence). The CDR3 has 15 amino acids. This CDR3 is CAWSQVRGSYNEQFF. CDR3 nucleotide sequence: TGTGCCTGGAGTCAAGTCAGGGGCTCCTACAATGAGCAGTTCTTC.

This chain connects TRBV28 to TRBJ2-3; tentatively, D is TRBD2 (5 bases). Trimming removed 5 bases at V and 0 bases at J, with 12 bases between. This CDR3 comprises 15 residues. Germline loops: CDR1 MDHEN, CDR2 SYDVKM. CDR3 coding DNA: TGTGCCAGCAGTATCTTTCGGGGTAGCACAGATACGCAGTATTTT. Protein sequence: CASSIFRGSTDTQYF.

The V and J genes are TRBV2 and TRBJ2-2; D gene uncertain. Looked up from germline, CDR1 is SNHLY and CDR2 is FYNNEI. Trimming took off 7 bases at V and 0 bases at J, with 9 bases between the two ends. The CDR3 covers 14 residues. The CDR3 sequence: CASTRGSNTGELFF. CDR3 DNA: TGTGCCAGCACCCGCGGCTCGAACACCGGGGAGCTGTTTTTT.

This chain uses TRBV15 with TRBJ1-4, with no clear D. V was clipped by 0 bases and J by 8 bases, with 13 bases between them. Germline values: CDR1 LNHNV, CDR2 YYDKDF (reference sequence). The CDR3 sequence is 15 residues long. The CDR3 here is CATSRDGVGEEKLFF. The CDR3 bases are TGTGCCACCAGCAGAGACGGGGTAGGAGAAGAAAAACTGTTTTTT.

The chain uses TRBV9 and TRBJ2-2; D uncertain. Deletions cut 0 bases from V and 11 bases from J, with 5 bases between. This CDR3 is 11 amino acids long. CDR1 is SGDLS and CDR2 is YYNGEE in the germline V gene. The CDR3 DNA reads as TGTGCCAGCAGCGTAGACCAAGAGCTGTTTTTT. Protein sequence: CASSVDQELFF.

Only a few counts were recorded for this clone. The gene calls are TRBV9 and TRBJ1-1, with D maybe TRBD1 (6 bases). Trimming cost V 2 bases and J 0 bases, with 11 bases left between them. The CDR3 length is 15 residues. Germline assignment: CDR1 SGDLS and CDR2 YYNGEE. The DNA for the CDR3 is TGTGCCAGCAGCGTTTACAGGGATATGAACACTGAAGCTTTCTTT. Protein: CASSVYRDMNTEAFF.

The CDR3 DNA is TGTGCCAGCAGTTTATCCCCCTTTAGCAATCAGCCCCAGCATTTT. Amino acids: CASSLSPFSNQPQHF. This rearrangement joins TRBV27 to TRBJ1-5, with D uncertain. The CDR3 extends over 15 amino acids. Between the trimmed V and J ends, which lost 0 bases and 0 bases, there was a span of 6 bases. Germline loops: CDR1 MNHEY, CDR2 SMNVEV (reference sequence).